This is a list of T cell receptor beta chains from one sample in a study of cytomegalovirus exposure and HLA in healthy donors. The assay was immunoSEQ multiplex PCR, and TCRdb's table has in-frame clones only and misses some. The data show around 140,000 clones, about 80% seen once. Sequencing was carried out using PBMCs. The source is a man aged 35 to 55 in good health and CMV-seronegative. Both conserved end residues are part of each CDR3. The order of the fields is D gene, V gene, J gene, clone size, CDR3 DNA, CDR3 protein. D genes are given only for firm matches. A row's size may be missing; if present it is once, few, many or a size class.

>.|TRBV9|TRBJ2-1|.
TGTGCCAGCAGCGAGGGGGACAATGAGCAGTTCTTC
CASSEGDNEQFF
>.|TRBV4-2|TRBJ1-3|few
TGTGCCAGCAGCCTGCGTTCAGGGGAATACACCATATATTTT
CASSLRSGEYTIYF
>TRBD1|TRBV30|TRBJ1-5|.
TGTGCCTGGAGTGTACAGGGGGCCGGTCAGCCCCAGCATTTT
CAWSVQGAGQPQHF
>.|TRBV27|TRBJ2-6|few
TGTGCCAGCAGCAATACCATCAGGGCATCCGGGGCCAACGTCCTGACTTTC
CASSNTIRASGANVLTF
>.|TRBV2|TRBJ2-3|.
TGTGCCAGCAGTGAGGCTAGCATAGCAGATACGCAGTATTTT
CASSEASIADTQYF
>.|TRBV4-1|TRBJ1-1|.
TGCGCCAGCAGCCAATCACAGGCAGATATTGAAGCTTTCTTT
CASSQSQADIEAFF
>.|TRBV12-5|TRBJ1-5|few
TGTGCTAGTGGTTTCCAGGGGCTTAGCAATCAGCCCCAGCATTTT
CASGFQGLSNQPQHF
>.|TRBV13|TRBJ2-6|.
TGTGCCAGCAGCTTGCAGGGTACTGGGGCCAACGTCCTGACTTTC
CASSLQGTGANVLTF
>TRBD1|TRBV7-9|TRBJ2-1|.
TGTGCCAGCAGCATCTATCAGGGGGTCCACTACAATGAGCAGTTCTTC
CASSIYQGVHYNEQFF
>TRBD1|TRBV7-8|TRBJ1-6|.
TGTGCCAGCAGCCCGGGACAGGCCGAGTCACCCCTCCACTTT
CASSPGQAESPLHF
>.|TRBV29-1|TRBJ1-2|.
TGCAGCGTGGATCCGGGAGCTAACTATGGCTACACCTTC
CSVDPGANYGYTF
>.|TRBV12-5|TRBJ2-7|.
TGTGCTAGTGGTTTGTTCGACAGCTACGAGCAGTACTTC
CASGLFDSYEQYF
>TRBD1|TRBV28|TRBJ2-5|.
TGTGCCAGCAGTAAGGACAGGGGGCCTAAAAGACAAGAGACCCAGTACTTC
CASSKDRGPKRQETQYF
>.|TRBV7-7|TRBJ1-1|.
TGTGCCAGCAGCCAACAGGTAAACACTGAAGCTTTCTTT
CASSQQVNTEAFF
>TRBD1|TRBV2|TRBJ1-5|.
TGTGCCAGCAGGACCTTAGGACAGGGTGGCCAGCCCCAGCATTTT
CASRTLGQGGQPQHF
>.|TRBV5-8|TRBJ1-1|.
TGTGCCAGCAGCTTGTCCGGGACACCGTCGAACACTGAAGCTTTCTTT
CASSLSGTPSNTEAFF
>.|TRBV19|TRBJ1-1|.
TGTGCCAGTTCAGGGATTCGCACTGAAGCTTTCTTT
CASSGIRTEAFF